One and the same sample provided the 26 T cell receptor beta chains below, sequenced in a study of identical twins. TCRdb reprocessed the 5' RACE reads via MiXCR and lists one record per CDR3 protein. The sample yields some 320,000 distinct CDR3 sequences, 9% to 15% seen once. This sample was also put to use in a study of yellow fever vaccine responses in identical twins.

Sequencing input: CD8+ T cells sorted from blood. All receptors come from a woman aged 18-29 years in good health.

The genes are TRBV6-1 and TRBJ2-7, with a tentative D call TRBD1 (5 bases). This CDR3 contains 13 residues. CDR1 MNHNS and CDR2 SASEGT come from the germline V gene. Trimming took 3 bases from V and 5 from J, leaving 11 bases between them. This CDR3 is CASSDSQGHEQYF. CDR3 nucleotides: TGTGCCAGCAGTGATAGTCAGGGCCACGAGCAGTACTTC.

CDR3 bases: TGCAGCGTTGAAGCTCGGGGACAGGGGGTTGGAACCGGGGAGCTGTTTTTT. As protein: CSVEARGQGVGTGELFF. The rearrangement uses TRBV29-1 and TRBJ2-2; 11 positions agree with TRBD1. V was pared by 1 base and J by 5 bases, with 9 bases of the junction left unmatched. From germline, CDR1 is SQVTM and CDR2 ANQGSEA. CDR3 size: 17 residues.

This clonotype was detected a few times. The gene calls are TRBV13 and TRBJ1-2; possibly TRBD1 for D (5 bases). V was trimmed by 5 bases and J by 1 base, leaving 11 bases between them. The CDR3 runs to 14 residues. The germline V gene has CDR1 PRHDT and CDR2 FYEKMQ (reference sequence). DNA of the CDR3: TGTGCCAGCAGCGCACCGGGACTTAACTATGGCTACACCTTC. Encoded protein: CASSAPGLNYGYTF.

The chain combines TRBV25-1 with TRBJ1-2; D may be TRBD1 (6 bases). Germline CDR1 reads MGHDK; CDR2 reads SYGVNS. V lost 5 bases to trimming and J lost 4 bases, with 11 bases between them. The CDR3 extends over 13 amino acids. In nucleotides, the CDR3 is TGTGCCAGCAGTTCCGGGGGGCTCTATGGCTACACCTTC. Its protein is CASSSGGLYGYTF.

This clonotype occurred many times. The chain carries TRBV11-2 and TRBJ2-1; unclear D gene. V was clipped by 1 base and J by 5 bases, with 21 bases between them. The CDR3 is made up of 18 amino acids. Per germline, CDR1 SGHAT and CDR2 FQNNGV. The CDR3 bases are TGTGCCAGCAGCTTAGGCCGAAAAGTAGTATACCTGCACAATGAGCAGTTCTTC. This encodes CASSLGRKVVYLHNEQFF.

The CDR3, as DNA: TGTGCCAGCAGCGTAAGACAGGGGGCTACGAACACCGGGGAGCTGTTTTTT. Translating gives CASSVRQGATNTGELFF. This chain joins TRBV7-6 and TRBJ2-2; 10 bases agree with TRBD1. V lost 5 bases and J lost 0; bases outside the gene matches: 6. The CDR3 covers 17 residues. Germline CDR1 reads SGHVS; CDR2 reads FNYEAQ.

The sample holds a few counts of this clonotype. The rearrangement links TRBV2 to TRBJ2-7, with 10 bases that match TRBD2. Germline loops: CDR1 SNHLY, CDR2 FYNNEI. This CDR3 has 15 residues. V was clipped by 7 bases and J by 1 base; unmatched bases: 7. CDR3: CASKIGTSDSYEQYF. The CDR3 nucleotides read TGTGCCAGCAAAATAGGGACTAGCGATTCCTACGAGCAGTACTTC.

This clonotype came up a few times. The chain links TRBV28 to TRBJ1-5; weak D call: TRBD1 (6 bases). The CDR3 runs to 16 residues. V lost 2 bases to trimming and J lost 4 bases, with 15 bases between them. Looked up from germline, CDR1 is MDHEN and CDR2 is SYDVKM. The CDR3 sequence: CASSLATGPGNQPQHF. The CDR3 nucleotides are TGTGCCAGCAGTTTAGCAACAGGGCCCGGGAATCAGCCCCAGCATTTT.

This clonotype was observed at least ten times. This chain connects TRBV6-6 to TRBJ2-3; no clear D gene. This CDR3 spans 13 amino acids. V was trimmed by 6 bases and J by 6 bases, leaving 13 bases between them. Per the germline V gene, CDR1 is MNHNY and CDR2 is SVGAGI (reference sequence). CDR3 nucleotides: TGTGCCAGCAGCCTGTTAGACACGGATACGCAGTATTTT. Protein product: CASSLLDTDTQYF.

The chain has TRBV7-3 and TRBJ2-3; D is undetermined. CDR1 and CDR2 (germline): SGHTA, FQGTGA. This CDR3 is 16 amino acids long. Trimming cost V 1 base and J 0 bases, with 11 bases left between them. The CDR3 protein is CASSLSAASSTDTQYF. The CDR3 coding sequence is TGTGCCAGCAGCTTAAGCGCGGCGTCTAGCACAGATACGCAGTATTTT.

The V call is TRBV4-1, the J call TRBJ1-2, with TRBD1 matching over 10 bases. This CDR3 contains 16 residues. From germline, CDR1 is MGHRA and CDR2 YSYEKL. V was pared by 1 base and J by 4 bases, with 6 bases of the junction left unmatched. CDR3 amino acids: CASSQVPGQGSYGYTF. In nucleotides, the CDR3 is TGCGCCAGCAGCCAAGTACCGGGACAGGGGTCCTATGGCTACACCTTC.

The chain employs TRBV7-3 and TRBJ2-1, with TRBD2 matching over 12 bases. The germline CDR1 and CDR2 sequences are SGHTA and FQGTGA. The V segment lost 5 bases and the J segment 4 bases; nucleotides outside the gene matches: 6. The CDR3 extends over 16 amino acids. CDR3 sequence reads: CASSISGTSGYNEQFF. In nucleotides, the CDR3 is TGTGCCAGCAGCATATCCGGGACTAGCGGGTACAATGAGCAGTTCTTC.

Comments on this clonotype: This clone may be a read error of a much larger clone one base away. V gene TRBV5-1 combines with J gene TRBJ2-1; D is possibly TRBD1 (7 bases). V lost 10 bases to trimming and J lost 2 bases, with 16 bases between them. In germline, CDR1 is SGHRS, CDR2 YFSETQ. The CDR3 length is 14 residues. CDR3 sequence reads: CAGGAGGAYNEQFF. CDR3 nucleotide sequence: TGCGCCGGCGGGGCAGGGGGAGCCTACAATGAGCAGTTCTTC.

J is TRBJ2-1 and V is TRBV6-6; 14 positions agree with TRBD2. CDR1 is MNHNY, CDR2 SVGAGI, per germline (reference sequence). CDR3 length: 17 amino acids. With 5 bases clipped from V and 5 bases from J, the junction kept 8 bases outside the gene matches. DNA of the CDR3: TGTGCCAGCAGTGAGACTAGCGGGGGGGCCCCAGACAATGAGCAGTTCTTC. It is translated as CASSETSGGAPDNEQFF.

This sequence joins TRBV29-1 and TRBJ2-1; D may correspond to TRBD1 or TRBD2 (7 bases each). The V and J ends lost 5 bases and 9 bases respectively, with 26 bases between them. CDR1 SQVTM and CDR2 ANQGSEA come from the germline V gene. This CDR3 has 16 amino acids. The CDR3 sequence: CSVHKGAGEGYTEQFF. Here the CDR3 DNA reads TGCAGCGTTCACAAGGGGGCAGGGGAGGGCTATACTGAGCAGTTCTTC.

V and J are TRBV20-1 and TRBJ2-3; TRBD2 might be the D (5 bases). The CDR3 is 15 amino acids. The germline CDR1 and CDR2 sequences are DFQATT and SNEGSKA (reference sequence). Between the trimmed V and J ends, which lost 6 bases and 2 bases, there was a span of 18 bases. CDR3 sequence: CSARELDPSTDTQYF. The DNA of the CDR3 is TGCAGTGCGAGGGAACTCGACCCCTCCACAGATACGCAGTATTTT.

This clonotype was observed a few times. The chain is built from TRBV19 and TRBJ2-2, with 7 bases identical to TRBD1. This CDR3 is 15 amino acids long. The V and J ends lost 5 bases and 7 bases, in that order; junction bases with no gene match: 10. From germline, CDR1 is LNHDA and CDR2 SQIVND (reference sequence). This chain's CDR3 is CASSPGTAWYGELFF. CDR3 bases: TGTGCCAGTAGTCCTGGGACAGCTTGGTACGGGGAGCTGTTTTTT.

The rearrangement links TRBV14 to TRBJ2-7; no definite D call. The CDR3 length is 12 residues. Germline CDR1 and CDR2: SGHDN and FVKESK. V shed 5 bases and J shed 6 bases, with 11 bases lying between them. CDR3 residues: CASSWTRGEQYF. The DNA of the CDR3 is TGTGCCAGCAGCTGGACCCGTGGCGAGCAGTACTTC. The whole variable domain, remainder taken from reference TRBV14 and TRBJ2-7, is EAGVTQFPSHSVIEKGQTVTLRCDPISGHDNLYWYRRVMGKEIKFLLHFVKESKQDESGMPNNRFLAERTGGTYSTLKVQPAELEDSGVYFCASSWTRGEQYFGPGTRLTVT.

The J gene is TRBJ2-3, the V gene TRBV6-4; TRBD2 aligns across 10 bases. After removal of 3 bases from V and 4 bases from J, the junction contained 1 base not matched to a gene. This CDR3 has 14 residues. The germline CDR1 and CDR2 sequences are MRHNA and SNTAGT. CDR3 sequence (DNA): TGTGCCAGCAGTGAACTAGCGGGATCAGATACGCAGTATTTT. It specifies CASSELAGSDTQYF.

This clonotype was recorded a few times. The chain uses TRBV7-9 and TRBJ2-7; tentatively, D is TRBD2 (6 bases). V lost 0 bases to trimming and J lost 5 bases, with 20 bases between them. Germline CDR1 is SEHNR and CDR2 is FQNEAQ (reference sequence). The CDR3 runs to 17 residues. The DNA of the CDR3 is TGTGCCAGCAGCTTAGCCCGGGAGAGGGTTTCGGTCCACGAGCAGTACTTC. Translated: CASSLARERVSVHEQYF.

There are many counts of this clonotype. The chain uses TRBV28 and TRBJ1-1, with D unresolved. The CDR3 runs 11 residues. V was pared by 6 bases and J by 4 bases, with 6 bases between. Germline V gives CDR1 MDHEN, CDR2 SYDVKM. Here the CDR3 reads CASSPGTEAFF. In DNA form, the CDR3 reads TGTGCCAGCAGCCCCGGCACTGAAGCTTTCTTT.

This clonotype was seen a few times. The CDR3 sequence is CASSLRAGGEVKEKLFF. The CDR3 DNA reads TGCGCCAGCAGCTTGAGGGCAGGGGGCGAAGTTAAAGAAAAACTGTTTTTT. The chain carries TRBV4-1 and TRBJ1-4, with 8 bases that match TRBD1. From germline, CDR1 is MGHRA and CDR2 YSYEKL. The V gene end was trimmed by 5 bases and the J gene end by 8 bases; junction bases not matched to a gene: 16. There are 17 residues in the CDR3.

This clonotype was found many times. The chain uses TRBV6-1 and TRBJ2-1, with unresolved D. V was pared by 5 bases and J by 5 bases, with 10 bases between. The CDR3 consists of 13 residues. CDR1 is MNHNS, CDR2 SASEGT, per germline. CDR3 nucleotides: TGTGCCAGCAGTCCCCAGGCAGACAATGAGCAGTTCTTC. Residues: CASSPQADNEQFF.

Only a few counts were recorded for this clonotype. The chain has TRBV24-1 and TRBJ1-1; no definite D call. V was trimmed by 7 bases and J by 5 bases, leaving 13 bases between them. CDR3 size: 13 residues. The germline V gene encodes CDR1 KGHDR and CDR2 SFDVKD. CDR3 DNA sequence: TGTGCCACCAGGGGCGGGCTTAGGACTGAAGCTTTCTTT. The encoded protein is CATRGGLRTEAFF.

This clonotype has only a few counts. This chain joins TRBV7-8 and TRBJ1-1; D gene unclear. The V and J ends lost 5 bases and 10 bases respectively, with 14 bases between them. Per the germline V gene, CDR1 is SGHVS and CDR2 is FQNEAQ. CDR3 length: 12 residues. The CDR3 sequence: CASSPRGEGAFF. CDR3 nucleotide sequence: TGTGCCAGCAGCCCTCGTGGGGAGGGAGCTTTCTTT.

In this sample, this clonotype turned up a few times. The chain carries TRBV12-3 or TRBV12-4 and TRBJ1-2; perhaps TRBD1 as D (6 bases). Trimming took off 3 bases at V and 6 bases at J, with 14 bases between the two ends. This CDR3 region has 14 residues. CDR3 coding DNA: TGTGCCAGCAGTTTTCGGGGGGGGGCTGATGGCTACACCTTC. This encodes CASSFRGGADGYTF.